This T cell receptor beta chain was observed in a study of T cell changes during pregnancy in multiple sclerosis. In germline, CDR1 is SGDLS, CDR2 YYNGEE. With V trimmed by 2 bases and J by 0 bases, 22 bases remained unmatched. There are 23 residues in the CDR3. Method: immunoSEQ multiplex PCR; TCRdb's copy keeps in-frame clones and lacks some. The sample has roughly 50,000 clones; roughly 90% are singletons. Sequencing used CD4+ T cells from peripheral blood mononuclear cells, obtained after pregnancy. The V call is TRBV9, the J call TRBJ2-1, with 11 bases that match TRBD2. The TCR originated in a female donor with multiple sclerosis, enrolled in a pregnancy study. The CDR3 DNA follows: TGTGCCAGCAGCGTTGCCCTAGCGGGAGGCCCCAGACTAGGCAAGAGCTCCTACAATGAGCAGTTCTTC. Protein: CASSVALAGGPRLGKSSYNEQFF.